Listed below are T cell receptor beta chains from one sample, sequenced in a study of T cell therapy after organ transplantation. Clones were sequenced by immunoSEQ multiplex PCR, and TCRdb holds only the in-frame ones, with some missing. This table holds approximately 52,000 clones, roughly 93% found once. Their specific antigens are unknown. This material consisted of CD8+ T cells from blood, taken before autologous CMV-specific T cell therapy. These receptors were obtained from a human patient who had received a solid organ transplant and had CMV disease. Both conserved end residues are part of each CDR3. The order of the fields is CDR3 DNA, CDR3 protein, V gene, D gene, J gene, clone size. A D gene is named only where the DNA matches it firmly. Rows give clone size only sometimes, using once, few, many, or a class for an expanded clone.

TGCGCCAGCAGCCAAGAGGGGGGGCCCTACAATGAGCAGTTCTTC,CASSQEGGPYNEQFF,TRBV4-1,.,TRBJ2-1,once
TGTGCCAGCAGTTTTAGCGGGGGGCTACTGGATACGCAGTATTTT,CASSFSGGLLDTQYF,TRBV27,TRBD2,TRBJ2-3,.
TGTGCCAGCAGTTTTGGCACTGAAGCTTTCTTT,CASSFGTEAFF,TRBV6-5,.,TRBJ1-1,.
TGTGCCAGTAGTATCAACAGGGTAGGCACAGATACGCAGTATTTT,CASSINRVGTDTQYF,TRBV19,.,TRBJ2-3,.
TGTGCCAGCAGCCAACTGACAGGGAGAAATGAAAAACTGTTTTTT,CASSQLTGRNEKLFF,TRBV4-2,TRBD1,TRBJ1-4,.
TGCGCCAGCAGTGAGGGCTACGAGCAGTACTTC,CASSEGYEQYF,TRBV10-1,.,TRBJ2-7,few
TGTGCCAGCCGCCTCGGGGGGTCTCGCACAGATACGCAGTATTTT,CASRLGGSRTDTQYF,TRBV6-6,TRBD2,TRBJ2-3,.
TGTGCCAGCAGTGAGAGGACAGGGCGGTACGGCTACACCTTC,CASSERTGRYGYTF,TRBV6-4,TRBD1,TRBJ1-2,.
TGTGCCAGCAGCCAAGACCCCTACGAGCAGTACTTC,CASSQDPYEQYF,TRBV7-9,.,TRBJ2-7,.
TGTGCCAGCAGTTTGCTCGGCGGGAGGGCGGACGAGCAGTACTTC,CASSLLGGRADEQYF,TRBV27,TRBD2,TRBJ2-7,.
TGTGCCAGCAGCTTACCCTCCTGGGGGGATACGCAGTATTTT,CASSLPSWGDTQYF,TRBV11-2,.,TRBJ2-3,.
TGTGCCAGCACCACCTGGCAGGGGGCGGAGGGCTACACCTTC,CASTTWQGAEGYTF,TRBV6-5,TRBD1,TRBJ1-2,.
TGTGCCAGCAGCCCCCATGGGGTGGAGACCCAGTACTTC,CASSPHGVETQYF,TRBV13,.,TRBJ2-5,.
TGTGCCAGCAGCTTTTCGGACAGGGAGGTACTGTTTTTT,CASSFSDREVLFF,TRBV7-9,TRBD1,TRBJ1-4,.
TGTGCCAGCAGTCCGGGCGGGATGAACACTGAAGCTTTCTTT,CASSPGGMNTEAFF,TRBV2,.,TRBJ1-1,.
TGTGCCAGCAGCCACACGGGACAGGGGGTCACTGAAGCTTTCTTT,CASSHTGQGVTEAFF,TRBV5-8,TRBD1,TRBJ1-1,.
TGTGCCAGCAGTTACGACGCTAGCTCCTACGAGCAGTACTTC,CASSYDASSYEQYF,TRBV6-5,.,TRBJ2-7,.
TGTGCTAGTGCCTACGACCCGGCCTACGAGCAGTACTTC,CASAYDPAYEQYF,TRBV12-5,.,TRBJ2-7,.
TGCGCCAGCAGCCTCGGGACTAGCGGGAGAAGATACGAGCAGTACTTC,CASSLGTSGRRYEQYF,TRBV5-1,TRBD2,TRBJ2-7,.
TGTGCCAGCAGCCACGCCCCCTACGAGCAGTACTTC,CASSHAPYEQYF,TRBV4-2,.,TRBJ2-7,.
TGTGCCAGCAGTTTATCTAGTAGGGTCGGCAACGAGCAGTACTTC,CASSLSSRVGNEQYF,TRBV27,.,TRBJ2-7,.
TGCGCCAGCAGTGGACAGGGCGGCAATCAGCCCCAGCATTTT,CASSGQGGNQPQHF,TRBV10-1,TRBD1,TRBJ1-5,.
TGCAGCGTTGAAGATCTGGCGGAGGGGTACGAGCAGTACTTC,CSVEDLAEGYEQYF,TRBV29-1,.,TRBJ2-7,.
TGTGCCAGCAGTTTGGCCACAGGGGGCAATCAGCCCCAGCATTTT,CASSLATGGNQPQHF,TRBV27,TRBD1,TRBJ1-5,.
TGTGCCAGCAGCTTTGAGTGGAGCGGGAAGGCGGGAGATACGCAGTATTTT,CASSFEWSGKAGDTQYF,TRBV7-8,TRBD2,TRBJ2-3,.
TGTGCCAGCAGTTACTCGGGGGGCCATTACGAGCAGTACTTC,CASSYSGGHYEQYF,TRBV6-5,.,TRBJ2-7,.
TGTGCCACTAGAGAGGCCCTCCTGAACACTGAAGCTTTCTTT,CATREALLNTEAFF,TRBV15,.,TRBJ1-1,.
TGTGCCAGCAGTCGGCGGGGACGACAGACAGACAATGAGCAGTTCTTC,CASSRRGRQTDNEQFF,TRBV2,.,TRBJ2-1,.
TGTGCCAGCAGTGAAGCAAAGGGACAGGGAAGCTCCTACAATGAGCAGTTCTTC,CASSEAKGQGSSYNEQFF,TRBV2,TRBD1,TRBJ2-1,.
TGTGCCAGCAGTTCGGTAGGGACAGGGGTGAATGAGCAGTTCTTC,CASSSVGTGVNEQFF,TRBV27,TRBD1,TRBJ2-1,.
TGTGCCTGGAGTTCCACCATGGGGTGGGAGTTCTTC,CAWSSTMGWEFF,TRBV30,.,TRBJ2-1,.
TGTGCCGCGCTATCTTTGAACACCGGGGAGCTGTTTTTT,CAALSLNTGELFF,TRBV10-3,.,TRBJ2-2,.
TGCAGCGTCGGGAAGGGGGTGAACAATGAGCAGTTCTTC,CSVGKGVNNEQFF,TRBV29-1,.,TRBJ2-1,.
TGTGCCAGCAGCACTATGGCCGGGACTAGCGGGAGTCTTAGCACAGATACGCAGTATTTT,CASSTMAGTSGSLSTDTQYF,TRBV13,TRBD2,TRBJ2-3,.
TGTGCCTGGAGTACAGGTCTAGACACCATATATTTT,CAWSTGLDTIYF,TRBV30,.,TRBJ1-3,.
TGTGCCAGCAGTTACGGTCAGAAAGAAGCTTTCTTT,CASSYGQKEAFF,TRBV6-6,.,TRBJ1-1,.
TGCGCCAGCAGCCAAGGGGTAGCGGGCGCATCGGGGGAGCAGTACTTC,CASSQGVAGASGEQYF,TRBV4-3,TRBD2,TRBJ2-5,.
TGTGCCACCCTTCGCGGGACAGGGGGGAAAGCTTTCTTT,CATLRGTGGKAFF,TRBV6-5,TRBD1,TRBJ1-1,.
TGTGCCAGCAGCTTAGTTCGGAGCCCGAACACTGAAGCTTTCTTT,CASSLVRSPNTEAFF,TRBV7-9,.,TRBJ1-1,once
TGTGCCAGCAGTGAAGCGGAAACAGCTAACTATGGCTACACCTTC,CASSEAETANYGYTF,TRBV2,.,TRBJ1-2,.
TGTGCCAGTAGTATAGACAGGGAAACCTACGAGCAGTACTTC,CASSIDRETYEQYF,TRBV19,.,TRBJ2-7,.
TGTGCCAGTAGTAGGGGCCCTCGGGGCTCCTACGAGCAGTACTTC,CASSRGPRGSYEQYF,TRBV19,.,TRBJ2-7,.
TGTGCCAGCAGCAATACCGGGACAGCCTACGAGCAGTACTTC,CASSNTGTAYEQYF,TRBV7-9,TRBD1,TRBJ2-7,.
TGCGCCAGCAGCTGGGGGGGTGGCAGGTCCACCTACGAGCAGTACTTC,CASSWGGGRSTYEQYF,TRBV5-1,TRBD2,TRBJ2-7,once
TGTGCCAGCAGCTCAGGACAGATCTACGAGCAGTACTTC,CASSSGQIYEQYF,TRBV5-4,.,TRBJ2-7,.
TGTGCCAGCAGTGAAGGGTCAGGGCAGCCCGAGCAGTACTTC,CASSEGSGQPEQYF,TRBV6-1,.,TRBJ2-7,.
TGTGCCAGCAGCGAACAAGTAGCGGGACTAGCGGGAGCACGGAATGAGCAGTTCTTC,CASSEQVAGLAGARNEQFF,TRBV7-6,TRBD2,TRBJ2-1,once
TGTGCCAGCAGCGCTAAGGGAACGCAACAAAGTCGGGCCAACGTCCTGACTTTC,CASSAKGTQQSRANVLTF,TRBV11-2,.,TRBJ2-6,.
TGTGCCAGCAGTCCTAACCCTTGGGAGCAGTACTTC,CASSPNPWEQYF,TRBV27,.,TRBJ2-7,.